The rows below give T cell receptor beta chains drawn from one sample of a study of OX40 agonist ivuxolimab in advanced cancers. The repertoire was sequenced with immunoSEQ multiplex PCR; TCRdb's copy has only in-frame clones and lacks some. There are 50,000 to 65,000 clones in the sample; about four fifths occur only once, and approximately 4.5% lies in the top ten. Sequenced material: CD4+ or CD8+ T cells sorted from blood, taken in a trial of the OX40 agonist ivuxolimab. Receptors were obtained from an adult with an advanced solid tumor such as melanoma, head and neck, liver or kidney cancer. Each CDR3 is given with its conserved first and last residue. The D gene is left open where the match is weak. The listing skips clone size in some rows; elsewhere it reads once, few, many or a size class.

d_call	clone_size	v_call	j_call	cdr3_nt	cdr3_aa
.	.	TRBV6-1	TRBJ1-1	TGTGCCAGCCACCCAGGGTCTGGAGCTGAAGCTTTCTTT	CASHPGSGAEAFF
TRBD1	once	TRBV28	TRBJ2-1	TGTGCCAGCAGATTACAGGGGCCCCACAATGAGCAGTTCTTC	CASRLQGPHNEQFF
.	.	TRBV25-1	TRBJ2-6	TGTGCCAGCAGCACTCGATACCGGAACTCTGGGGCCAACGTCCTGACTTTC	CASSTRYRNSGANVLTF
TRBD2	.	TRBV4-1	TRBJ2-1	TGCGCCAGCAGCCAGGAGGGGCGGGGGGGCCAACGAGTCCTGTTCTTC	CASSQEGRGGQRVLFF
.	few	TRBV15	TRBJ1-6	TGTGCCACCAGCAGAGATGGCGGTTTTGGCTCACCCCTCCACTTT	CATSRDGGFGSPLHF
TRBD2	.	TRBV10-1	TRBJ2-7	TGCGCCAGCAGTGAATCTAGCGGGGCACCCTACGAGCAGTACTTC	CASSESSGAPYEQYF
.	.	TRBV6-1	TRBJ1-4	TGTGCCAGCTTTGGCGGACCTAAACTGTTTTTT	CASFGGPKLFF
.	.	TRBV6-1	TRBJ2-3	TGTGCCAGCAGTGACGAGGGACGCGGCACAGATACGCAGTATTTT	CASSDEGRGTDTQYF
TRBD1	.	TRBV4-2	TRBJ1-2	TGTGCCAGCAGCCAAGGCCCTGAGGTCAGGGGGGCCTATGGCTACACCTTC	CASSQGPEVRGAYGYTF
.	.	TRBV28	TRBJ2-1	TGTGCCAGCAGTTTTGGGTGGATCAACTCCGCGGGTCTCTACAATGAGCAGTTCTTC	CASSFGWINSAGLYNEQFF
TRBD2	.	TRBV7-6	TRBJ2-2	TGTGCCAGCCTACGGGGGGGGCGGACCGGGGAGCTGTTTTTT	CASLRGGRTGELFF
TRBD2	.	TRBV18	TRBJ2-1	TGTGCCAGCTCATTACTAGCGGGCAGCTCCTACAATGAGCAGTTCTTC	CASSLLAGSSYNEQFF
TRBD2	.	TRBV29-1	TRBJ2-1	TGCAGCGGAATGTGGACTAGCTCGGATGAGCAGTTCTTC	CSGMWTSSDEQFF
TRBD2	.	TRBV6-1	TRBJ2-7	TGTGCCAGCAGTGTTGGGACTACGATCTCCTACGAGCAGTACTTC	CASSVGTTISYEQYF
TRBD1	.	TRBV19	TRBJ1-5	TGTGCCAGTAGTACACAGGGGGCTCAGCCCCAGCATTTT	CASSTQGAQPQHF
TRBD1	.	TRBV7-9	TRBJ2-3	TGTGCCGGGGACAGGGGTACAGATACGCAGTATTTT	CAGDRGTDTQYF